The rows below give T cell receptor beta chains drawn from one sample of a study of blood T cell repertoires in COVID-19. The assay was immunoSEQ multiplex PCR, and TCRdb's table has in-frame clones only and misses some. The repertoire consists of roughly 80,000 clones, with roughly 90% occurring once and the leading ten covering approximately 9.7%. Material: peripheral blood. These receptors came from a human donor in a cohort sampled during active COVID-19. Both conserved end residues are part of each CDR3. A D gene is named only where the DNA matches it firmly. Clone size is stated in some rows and not others, as once, few, many or a class when expanded.

j_call,clone_size,d_call,cdr3_length,v_call,cdr3_aa,cdr3_nt
TRBJ1-5,-,-,12,TRBV10-3,CAISEPREPQHF,TGTGCCATCAGTGAGCCCCGGGAGCCCCAGCATTTT
TRBJ2-6,-,-,16,TRBV5-6,CASSLKGQDGANVLTF,TGTGCCAGCAGCTTGAAGGGACAAGATGGGGCCAACGTCCTGACTTTC
TRBJ2-5,-,TRBD1,18,TRBV10-3,CAIRKNTGASAPEETQYF,TGTGCCATCAGGAAGAATACAGGGGCCTCAGCTCCCGAAGAGACCCAGTACTTC
TRBJ2-1,-,TRBD2,16,TRBV5-1,CASSLGSGRAYNEQFF,TGCGCCAGCAGCTTGGGAAGCGGGAGGGCTTACAATGAGCAGTTCTTC
TRBJ1-1,-,-,13,TRBV29-1,CSVEETSNTEAFF,TGCAGCGTTGAAGAGACAAGCAACACTGAAGCTTTCTTT
TRBJ1-2,-,-,14,TRBV21-1,CASSQGPQNYGYTF,TGTGCCAGCAGCCAGGGTCCACAAAACTATGGCTACACCTTC
TRBJ1-2,-,-,13,TRBV5-5,CASSLQGNYGYTF,TGTGCCAGCAGCCTCCAGGGCAACTATGGCTACACCTTC
TRBJ2-2,-,-,14,TRBV6-4,CASSDATNTGELFF,TGTGCCAGCAGTGACGCGACGAACACCGGGGAGCTGTTTTTT
TRBJ1-2,once,TRBD1,17,TRBV4-1,CASSHRDRTRGLYGYTF,TGCGCCAGCAGCCACCGGGACAGGACCCGGGGCCTCTATGGCTACACCTTC
TRBJ2-1,-,-,14,TRBV5-1,CASSRSGSYNEQFF,TGCGCCAGCAGCCGTTCAGGCTCCTACAATGAGCAGTTCTTC
TRBJ1-2,-,TRBD1,14,TRBV2,CASIFRTGDYGYTF,TGTGCCAGCATCTTCCGGACAGGGGATTATGGCTACACCTTC
TRBJ1-5,-,TRBD1,16,TRBV7-2,CASSTRGRGSNQPQHF,TGTGCCAGCAGCACCAGGGGCAGGGGGAGCAATCAGCCCCAGCATTTT
TRBJ2-5,-,TRBD2,14,TRBV30,CAWSGSGSWETQYF,TGTGCCTGGAGTGGCAGCGGGAGTTGGGAGACCCAGTACTTC
TRBJ1-4,once,-,15,TRBV18,CASSPPLTTNEKLFF,TGTGCCAGCTCACCTCCTTTAACAACTAATGAAAAACTGTTTTTT
TRBJ1-4,once,-,14,TRBV7-2,CASSSEGWNEKLFF,TGTGCCAGCAGCTCGGAGGGCTGGAATGAAAAACTGTTTTTT
TRBJ2-3,-,TRBD1,16,TRBV5-1,CASSFTGGDGTDTQYF,TGCGCCAGCAGCTTCACAGGGGGCGACGGCACAGATACGCAGTATTTT
TRBJ2-5,-,TRBD2,14,TRBV24-1,CATSESSGQETQYF,TGTGCCACCAGTGAGTCTAGCGGGCAAGAGACCCAGTACTTC
TRBJ2-5,-,-,16,TRBV7-8,CASSLGSAGVGETQYF,TGTGCCAGCAGCTTAGGTTCTGCAGGGGTAGGCGAGACCCAGTACTTC
TRBJ2-2,-,-,14,TRBV6-5,CASRKGQNTGELFF,TGTGCCAGCAGAAAAGGACAGAACACCGGGGAGCTGTTTTTT
TRBJ2-3,-,TRBD2,14,TRBV4-2,CASSHWGGTDTQYF,TGTGCCAGCAGCCATTGGGGGGGGACAGATACGCAGTATTTT
TRBJ2-2,-,-,14,TRBV5-1,CASSTESGTGELFF,TGCGCCAGCAGCACGGAGTCGGGCACCGGGGAGCTGTTTTTT
TRBJ2-7,once,-,14,TRBV19,CASKRDWSSYEQYF,TGTGCCAGCAAGAGGGACTGGAGCTCCTACGAGCAGTACTTC
TRBJ2-4,-,-,14,TRBV14,CASSQGQGQNIQYF,TGTGCCAGCAGCCAAGGGCAGGGCCAAAACATTCAGTACTTC
TRBJ2-2,-,-,16,TRBV3-1/TRBV3-2,CASSQDTPTDTGELFF,TGTGCCAGCAGCCAAGATACCCCTACGGACACCGGGGAGCTGTTTTTT
TRBJ2-7,-,-,14,TRBV4-1,CASSHETASYEQYF,TGCGCCAGCAGCCATGAGACAGCTTCCTACGAGCAGTACTTC